A single T cell receptor (beta chain) is shown here with its context. Its matching antigen is unknown. CD45RO-negative cells were positively selected for CCR7, leaving out terminally differentiated effector memory CD45RA+ cells. This specimen comes from a study of shared clonotypes between healthy human individuals. Whole-study findings and limits: Shared clonotypes across all four donors exceeded non-shared ones in generation probability.

Study processing details: ImmunoSEQ gave junction-only sequences without quality scores, so filtering differed. The assay was immunoSEQ multiplex PCR, and TCRdb's table has in-frame clones only and misses some. For V, J and clone size, that table is used; D and trimming come from the DNA. The sample lists 550,000 to 600,000 clones; roughly 98% were seen once. The specimen was naive CD8+ T cells sorted from blood. This clonotype was sampled from a man aged 25-40 years in good health.

The CDR3, as DNA: TGTGCCAGCAGTCCGGGGCTGTCTGGAAACACCATATATTTT. Translation gives CASSPGLSGNTIYF. The chain carries TRBV27 and TRBJ1-3; D is perhaps TRBD1 (5 bases). V dropped 5 bases and J dropped 1 base, with 9 bases sitting between them. The CDR3 covers 14 residues. Germline V gene sequence: CDR1 MNHEY, CDR2 SMNVEV (reference sequence).